This TCR beta chain was sequenced for a study of T cell responses to AZD1222 COVID-19 vaccine. At the level of the study: Pooled together were second doses at about 4 or about 12 weeks.

The repertoire was sequenced with immunoSEQ multiplex PCR; TCRdb's copy has only in-frame clones and lacks some. This sample has about 68,000 clones; more than 70% occur once, and the top ten carry about an eighth. The CDR3 runs 14 residues. Losses at the gene ends were 3 bases for V and 3 bases for J; bases not matched to a gene: 6. Germline V CDR1 and CDR2: SGDLS, YYNGEE. Study-level findings and limits: The sample set comprised mostly white British donors with more females, and clonal diversity was possibly underestimated. Vaccination with two AZD1222 doses was followed by a rise in Spike-specific TCR breadth and depth.

Concerning this clone: Its antigen is undetermined.

The TCR originated in an adult in good health. This chain joins TRBV9 and TRBJ2-7; 7 nucleotides agree with TRBD1. Sequencing was performed on peripheral blood, taken on day 0 of AZD1222 vaccination. CDR3 region: CASSEGGSYYEQYF. The DNA of the CDR3 is TGTGCCAGCAGCGAAGGGGGCAGCTACTACGAGCAGTACTTC.